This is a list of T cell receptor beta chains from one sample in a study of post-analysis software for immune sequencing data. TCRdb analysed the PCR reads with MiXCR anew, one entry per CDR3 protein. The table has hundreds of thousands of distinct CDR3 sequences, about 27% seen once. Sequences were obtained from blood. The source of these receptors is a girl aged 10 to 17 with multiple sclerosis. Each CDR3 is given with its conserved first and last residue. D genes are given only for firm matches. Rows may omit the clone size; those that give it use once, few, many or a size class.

cdr3_aa: CSAHPWGDTQYF
cdr3_nt: TGCAGTGCACATCCTTGGGGAGATACGCAGTATTTT
d_call: .
v_call: TRBV20-1
clone_size: few
j_call: TRBJ2-3

cdr3_aa: CASSFGGIGEQFF
cdr3_nt: TGTGCCAGCAGCTTCGGGGGGATCGGTGAGCAGTTCTTC
d_call: TRBD2
v_call: TRBV7-8
clone_size: .
j_call: TRBJ2-1

cdr3_aa: CAISRTGSYEQYF
cdr3_nt: TGTGCCATCAGTCGGACAGGGAGCTACGAGCAGTACTTC
d_call: TRBD1
v_call: TRBV10-3
clone_size: many
j_call: TRBJ2-7

cdr3_aa: CASSLVRSTQYF
cdr3_nt: TGTGCCAGCAGCTTAGTACGATCGACCCAGTACTTC
d_call: .
v_call: TRBV7-2
clone_size: .
j_call: TRBJ2-5

cdr3_aa: CASMAGEQYF
cdr3_nt: TGTGCCAGCATGGCGGGCGAGCAGTACTTC
d_call: .
v_call: TRBV28
clone_size: .
j_call: TRBJ2-7

cdr3_aa: CASSPQRRTDTQYF
cdr3_nt: TGTGCCAGCAGTCCACAGAGGCGCACAGATACGCAGTATTTT
d_call: .
v_call: TRBV28
clone_size: .
j_call: TRBJ2-3

cdr3_aa: CASSCAGDGDTQYF
cdr3_nt: TGCGCCAGCAGCTGCGCGGGGGATGGAGATACGCAGTATTTT
d_call: TRBD2
v_call: TRBV5-1
clone_size: .
j_call: TRBJ2-3

cdr3_aa: CASSLNGRDEQFF
cdr3_nt: TGTGCCAGCAGTTTGAACGGAAGGGATGAGCAGTTCTTC
d_call: .
v_call: TRBV28
clone_size: few
j_call: TRBJ2-1

cdr3_aa: CASSLRVNSYEQYF
cdr3_nt: TGTGCCAGCAGCTTACGGGTTAACTCCTACGAGCAGTACTTC
d_call: .
v_call: TRBV11-2
clone_size: .
j_call: TRBJ2-7

cdr3_aa: CASTLKAGGAQPQHF
cdr3_nt: TGCGCCAGCACGTTAAAGGCAGGGGGAGCACAGCCCCAGCATTTT
d_call: TRBD1
v_call: TRBV5-1
clone_size: .
j_call: TRBJ1-5

cdr3_aa: CSVERDANTEAFF
cdr3_nt: TGCAGCGTTGAACGAGACGCGAACACTGAAGCTTTCTTT
d_call: .
v_call: TRBV29-1
clone_size: .
j_call: TRBJ1-1

cdr3_aa: CASSLVGVGRDEQYF
cdr3_nt: TGTGCCAGCAGCTTAGTAGGGGTAGGAAGGGACGAGCAGTACTTC
d_call: .
v_call: TRBV7-8
clone_size: many
j_call: TRBJ2-7

cdr3_aa: CASSPTVQVVNSPLHF
cdr3_nt: TGCGCCAGCAGCCCCACCGTGCAGGTAGTTAATTCACCCCTCCACTTT
d_call: .
v_call: TRBV5-1
clone_size: .
j_call: TRBJ1-6

cdr3_aa: CASSVLAQEGTQYF
cdr3_nt: TGTGCCAGCAGCGTACTAGCGCAGGAGGGGACCCAGTACTTC
d_call: TRBD2
v_call: TRBV7-3
clone_size: .
j_call: TRBJ2-5

cdr3_aa: CASSLPGTTPTTDTQYF
cdr3_nt: TGTGCCAGCAGTTTACCCGGGACTACCCCAACCACAGATACGCAGTATTTT
d_call: TRBD2
v_call: TRBV28
clone_size: few
j_call: TRBJ2-3

cdr3_aa: CASSLAGRTDAGYTF
cdr3_nt: TGTGCCAGCAGTTTAGCGGGAAGGACGGATGCGGGCTACACCTTC
d_call: .
v_call: TRBV12-3/TRBV12-4
clone_size: .
j_call: TRBJ1-2

cdr3_aa: CASSFTGATEAFF
cdr3_nt: TGTGCCAGCAGCTTCACAGGGGCCACTGAAGCTTTCTTT
d_call: TRBD1
v_call: TRBV7-2
clone_size: .
j_call: TRBJ1-1

cdr3_aa: CASSQTGQGYNEQFF
cdr3_nt: TGTGCCAGCAGCCAAACCGGACAGGGTTACAATGAGCAGTTCTTC
d_call: TRBD1
v_call: TRBV7-8
clone_size: .
j_call: TRBJ2-1

cdr3_aa: CASSLVGPLSTLLSTDTQYF
cdr3_nt: TGTGCCAGCAGCTTAGTGGGCCCGCTATCGACCCTCCTTAGCACAGATACGCAGTATTTT
d_call: .
v_call: TRBV7-2
clone_size: .
j_call: TRBJ2-3

cdr3_aa: CASSRRDMGADTQYF
cdr3_nt: TGTGCCAGCAGCCGCCGGGACATGGGGGCAGATACGCAGTATTTT
d_call: .
v_call: TRBV7-9
clone_size: .
j_call: TRBJ2-3

cdr3_aa: CASSFTGSKNIQYF
cdr3_nt: TGTGCCAGCAGCTTTACAGGGAGCAAAAACATTCAGTACTTC
d_call: .
v_call: TRBV7-2
clone_size: .
j_call: TRBJ2-4

cdr3_aa: CASSLAGSSGRAKEQFF
cdr3_nt: TGTGCCAGCAGTTTAGCGGGGAGTAGCGGGAGGGCCAAGGAGCAGTTCTTC
d_call: TRBD2
v_call: TRBV12-3/TRBV12-4
clone_size: .
j_call: TRBJ2-1

cdr3_aa: CASSLNRGQPQHF
cdr3_nt: TGTGCCAGCAGCTTAAACCGCGGTCAGCCCCAGCATTTT
d_call: .
v_call: TRBV7-2
clone_size: .
j_call: TRBJ1-5

cdr3_aa: CASSMDPGQSSSYEQYF
cdr3_nt: TGTGCCAGCAGTATGGATCCGGGACAGTCGAGCTCCTACGAGCAGTACTTC
d_call: TRBD1
v_call: TRBV28
clone_size: .
j_call: TRBJ2-7